Listed below are T cell receptor beta chains from one sample, sequenced in a study of identical twins. In TCRdb, the 5' RACE reads were re-called with MiXCR into one record per CDR3 protein. The sample shows just under 650,000 distinct CDR3 sequences, 7.1% of them seen only once. The same sample was also used in a study of yellow fever vaccine responses in identical twins.

Sequencing input: PBMCs. The receptors derive from a woman between 18 and 29 years old in good health. Each CDR3 is given with its conserved first and last residue. The order of the fields is clone size, D gene, V gene, J gene, CDR3 protein, CDR3 DNA. The D gene is left open where the match is weak. Not every row has a clone size; where given, it reads once, few, many or a size class.

abundance: many; d_gene: TRBD2; v_gene: TRBV7-9; j_gene: TRBJ2-3; CDR3aa: CASSSLAGATDTQYF; CDR3nt: TGTGCCAGCAGCTCCTTAGCGGGAGCCACAGATACGCAGTATTTT
abundance: many; d_gene: TRBD1; v_gene: TRBV4-1; j_gene: TRBJ2-2; CDR3aa: CASSQDNRGSGELFF; CDR3nt: TGCGCCAGCAGCCAAGATAACAGGGGGTCCGGGGAGCTGTTTTTT
abundance: few; d_gene: .; v_gene: TRBV6-1; j_gene: TRBJ2-5; CDR3aa: CASNPGNQETQYF; CDR3nt: TGTGCCAGCAATCCAGGGAACCAAGAGACCCAGTACTTC
abundance: many; d_gene: .; v_gene: TRBV12-3/TRBV12-4; j_gene: TRBJ2-5; CDR3aa: CASSSPPGEQTQYF; CDR3nt: TGTGCCAGCAGTTCCCCCCCGGGGGAACAGACCCAGTACTTC
abundance: many; d_gene: .; v_gene: TRBV20-1; j_gene: TRBJ1-6; CDR3aa: CSARALDSLSYNSPLHF; CDR3nt: TGCAGTGCTAGAGCTTTAGACAGTCTCTCCTATAATTCACCCCTCCACTTT
abundance: few; d_gene: .; v_gene: TRBV7-2; j_gene: TRBJ2-1; CDR3aa: CASSRPGVNEQFF; CDR3nt: TGTGCCAGCAGCCGGCCGGGGGTCAATGAGCAGTTCTTC
abundance: .; d_gene: .; v_gene: TRBV10-3; j_gene: TRBJ1-2; CDR3aa: CAISEAARYGYTF; CDR3nt: TGTGCCATCAGTGAGGCAGCGAGATATGGCTACACCTTC
abundance: few; d_gene: .; v_gene: TRBV28; j_gene: TRBJ2-2; CDR3aa: CASSLPPPRTGELFF; CDR3nt: TGTGCCAGCAGTTTACCGCCACCTCGGACCGGGGAGCTGTTTTTT
abundance: .; d_gene: TRBD2; v_gene: TRBV28; j_gene: TRBJ2-3; CDR3aa: CASSPAGGRVDTQYF; CDR3nt: TGTGCCAGCAGTCCAGCGGGGGGGCGAGTAGATACGCAGTATTTT
abundance: few; d_gene: .; v_gene: TRBV7-6; j_gene: TRBJ2-2; CDR3aa: CASSSIQVLHAGELFF; CDR3nt: TGTGCCAGCAGCTCGATACAGGTGTTACATGCCGGGGAGCTGTTTTTT
abundance: .; d_gene: TRBD1; v_gene: TRBV7-8; j_gene: TRBJ2-5; CDR3aa: CASSLRQGTGETQYF; CDR3nt: TGTGCCAGCAGCCTACGACAGGGAACTGGAGAGACCCAGTACTTC
abundance: .; d_gene: TRBD2; v_gene: TRBV6-1; j_gene: TRBJ2-2; CDR3aa: CASRREGSAGELFF; CDR3nt: TGTGCCAGCAGGAGGGAGGGTTCGGCCGGGGAGCTGTTTTTT
abundance: .; d_gene: TRBD2; v_gene: TRBV20-1; j_gene: TRBJ2-5; CDR3aa: CCARDPGGDTRETQYF; CDR3nt: TGCTGTGCTAGAGATCCGGGAGGGGACACAAGGGAGACCCAGTACTTC
abundance: many; d_gene: .; v_gene: TRBV10-3; j_gene: TRBJ2-5; CDR3aa: CAIEARRGETQYF; CDR3nt: TGTGCCATCGAAGCCCGACGAGGGGAGACCCAGTACTTC
abundance: many; d_gene: .; v_gene: TRBV12-3/TRBV12-4; j_gene: TRBJ2-1; CDR3aa: CASIGRGDNEQFF; CDR3nt: TGTGCCAGCATCGGCAGGGGCGATAATGAGCAGTTCTTC
abundance: many; d_gene: TRBD1; v_gene: TRBV9; j_gene: TRBJ2-1; CDR3aa: CASSLQGVDEQFF; CDR3nt: TGTGCCAGCAGCCTCCAGGGGGTGGATGAGCAGTTCTTC
abundance: .; d_gene: .; v_gene: TRBV12-3/TRBV12-4; j_gene: TRBJ2-2; CDR3aa: CVSANTGELFF; CDR3nt: TGTGTTTCGGCGAACACCGGGGAGCTGTTTTTT
abundance: many; d_gene: TRBD1; v_gene: TRBV10-3; j_gene: TRBJ1-6; CDR3aa: CAINEGTGKSPLHF; CDR3nt: TGTGCCATCAACGAGGGGACAGGGAAGTCACCCCTCCACTTT
abundance: .; d_gene: .; v_gene: TRBV4-1; j_gene: TRBJ2-1; CDR3aa: CASSQAPSASPSSYNEQFF; CDR3nt: TGCGCCAGCAGCCAAGCCCCCTCAGCGTCCCCGAGCTCCTACAATGAGCAGTTCTTC
abundance: few; d_gene: .; v_gene: TRBV29-1; j_gene: TRBJ2-1; CDR3aa: CSYSVGEQFF; CDR3nt: TGCAGCTACAGTGTCGGTGAGCAGTTCTTC
abundance: many; d_gene: TRBD1; v_gene: TRBV3-1; j_gene: TRBJ2-1; CDR3aa: CASSPTDRVVYNEQFF; CDR3nt: TGTGCCAGCAGCCCGACAGACAGGGTTGTATACAATGAGCAGTTCTTC
abundance: .; d_gene: TRBD2; v_gene: TRBV20-1; j_gene: TRBJ2-5; CDR3aa: CSARGGGDAFETQYF; CDR3nt: TGCAGTGCTAGAGGGGGGGGGGATGCTTTCGAGACCCAGTACTTC
abundance: few; d_gene: TRBD1; v_gene: TRBV4-1; j_gene: TRBJ1-2; CDR3aa: CASSQPDRVYGYTF; CDR3nt: TGCGCCAGCAGCCAACCGGACAGGGTGTATGGCTACACCTTC
abundance: .; d_gene: TRBD1; v_gene: TRBV29-1; j_gene: TRBJ2-7; CDR3aa: CSVELGTASYEQYF; CDR3nt: TGCAGCGTTGAACTCGGGACAGCCTCCTACGAGCAGTACTTC
abundance: many; d_gene: .; v_gene: TRBV5-1; j_gene: TRBJ1-1; CDR3aa: CASSFDSLNTEAFF; CDR3nt: TGCGCCAGCAGCTTCGACAGCCTGAACACTGAAGCTTTCTTT
abundance: .; d_gene: TRBD1; v_gene: TRBV20-1; j_gene: TRBJ2-7; CDR3aa: CSAERGPYEQYF; CDR3nt: TGCAGTGCCGAGAGGGGGCCCTACGAGCAGTACTTC